This is a list of T cell receptor beta chains from one sample in a study of Ad26.COV2.S vaccination and SARS-CoV-2 variants. Produced via immunoSEQ multiplex PCR; TCRdb's table is partial and in-frame only. Among some 340,000 clones listed, around four fifths were seen once. Sequenced here: peripheral blood, sampled in a trial of Ad26.COV2.S vaccine versus placebo. The receptors were gathered from a person between 18 and 65 years old who received the Ad26.COV2.S COVID-19 vaccine or a placebo. Each CDR3 is given with its conserved first and last residue. The order of the fields is CDR3 protein, CDR3 DNA, J gene, clone size, D gene, V gene. The D gene is left open where the match is weak. Rows give clone size only sometimes, using once, few, many, or a class for an expanded clone.

CASRDGHSYNEQFF | TGTGCCAGCAGGGATGGACACAGCTACAATGAGCAGTTCTTC | TRBJ2-1 | . | . | TRBV6-5
CASSLVMNTEAFF | TGTGCCAGCAGCCTCGTAATGAACACTGAAGCTTTCTTT | TRBJ1-1 | . | . | TRBV6-5
CASRPDRVSNQPQHF | TGCGCCAGCAGACCGGACAGGGTAAGCAATCAGCCCCAGCATTTT | TRBJ1-5 | few | TRBD1 | TRBV4-1
CASSQELGDRGNEQYF | TGTGCCAGCAGCCAAGAATTAGGGGACAGGGGTAACGAGCAGTACTTC | TRBJ2-7 | . | TRBD1 | TRBV3-1/TRBV3-2
CASSLWGTGIQETQYF | TGTGCCAGCAGTTTATGGGGCACAGGGATCCAAGAGACCCAGTACTTC | TRBJ2-5 | . | . | TRBV28
CASSDRAYNEKLFF | TGTGCCAGCAGTGACAGGGCGTATAATGAAAAACTGTTTTTT | TRBJ1-4 | . | . | TRBV2
CASSPRFSLNEQFF | TGTGCCAGCAGCCCGAGATTTAGCCTGAATGAGCAGTTCTTC | TRBJ2-1 | . | . | TRBV7-9
CASSAQGNTGELFF | TGTGCCAGCAGCGCACAGGGTAACACCGGGGAGCTGTTTTTT | TRBJ2-2 | . | . | TRBV7-3
CASSSTVILAKNIQYF | TGTGCCAGCAGTTCTACAGTGATACTAGCCAAAAACATTCAGTACTTC | TRBJ2-4 | . | . | TRBV28
CASSVAGEAEAFF | TGTGCCAGCAGCGTCGCCGGGGAGGCCGAAGCTTTCTTT | TRBJ1-1 | once | . | TRBV9
CASNSESSYEQYF | TGCGCCAGCAATTCAGAGAGCTCCTACGAGCAGTACTTC | TRBJ2-7 | . | . | TRBV5-1
CASSPPGTGRINEQFF | TGTGCCAGCAGTCCTCCCGGGACGGGAAGGATCAATGAGCAGTTCTTC | TRBJ2-1 | . | . | TRBV28
CASSPRERDRGLFYEQYF | TGTGCCAGCTCACCCCGGGAGAGGGACAGGGGGCTTTTCTACGAGCAGTACTTC | TRBJ2-7 | once | TRBD1 | TRBV18
CASSQGVVSGANVLTF | TGTGCCAGCAGCCAGGGAGTGGTCTCTGGGGCCAACGTCCTGACTTTC | TRBJ2-6 | . | . | TRBV11-3
CASKGQGNSPLHF | TGTGCCAGCAAAGGACAGGGTAATTCACCCCTCCACTTT | TRBJ1-6 | . | TRBD1 | TRBV12-3/TRBV12-4
CASSLTVQETQYF | TGCGCCAGCAGCTTGACAGTACAAGAGACCCAGTACTTC | TRBJ2-5 | . | . | TRBV5-1